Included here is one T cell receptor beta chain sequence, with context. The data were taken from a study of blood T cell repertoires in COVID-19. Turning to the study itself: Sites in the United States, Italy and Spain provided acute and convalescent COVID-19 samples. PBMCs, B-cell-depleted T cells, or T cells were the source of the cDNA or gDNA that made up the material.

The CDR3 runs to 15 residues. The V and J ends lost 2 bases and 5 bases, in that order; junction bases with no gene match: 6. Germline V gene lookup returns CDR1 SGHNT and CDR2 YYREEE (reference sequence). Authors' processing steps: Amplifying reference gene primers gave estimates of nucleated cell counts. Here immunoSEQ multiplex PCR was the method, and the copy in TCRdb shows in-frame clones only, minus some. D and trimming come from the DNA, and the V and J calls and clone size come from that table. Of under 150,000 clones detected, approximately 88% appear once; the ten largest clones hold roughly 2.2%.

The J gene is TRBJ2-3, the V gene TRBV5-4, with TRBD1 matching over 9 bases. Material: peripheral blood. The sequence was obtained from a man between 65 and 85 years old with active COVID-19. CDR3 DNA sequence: TGTGCCAGCAGCTTCCGGACAGGGGTAGGAGATACGCAGTATTTT. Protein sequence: CASSFRTGVGDTQYF.